This TCR beta chain is from a study of cytomegalovirus exposure and HLA in healthy donors. This clone was seen a handful of times. Its antigen is unidentified. PCR primers comprised 60 Vbeta and 13 Jbeta primers. TCRdb keeps only in-frame clones here, not all; method: immunoSEQ multiplex PCR. The profile covers 87,000 or so clones, with 7.6% appearing a single time and roughly 2.1% taken by the ten largest. Study results and caveats: In a later analysis, common viral pathogens appeared linked to several of the most significant clusters. Some highly shared sequence variants likely arose as a pipeline artifact. According to an earlier analysis, most TCR beta V segments yielded productive rearrangements about 90% or about 30% of the time. Cytomegalovirus status, reportedly, was diagnosed with high specificity and sensitivity by the classifier.

Germline-derived CDR1 and CDR2 are GTSNPN and SVGIG (reference sequence). The germline V and J ends were trimmed by 5 bases and 2 bases, with 10 bases remaining between them. The CDR3 contains 13 residues. The sample consisted of PBMCs. This TCR was recovered from a man aged 50 or older in good health and CMV-seronegative. The chain combines TRBV30 with TRBJ1-5; D may be TRBD1 (6 bases). The DNA of the CDR3 is TGTGCCTGGGCGAACAGGGGCAATCAGCCCCAGCATTTT. Translation: CAWANRGNQPQHF.